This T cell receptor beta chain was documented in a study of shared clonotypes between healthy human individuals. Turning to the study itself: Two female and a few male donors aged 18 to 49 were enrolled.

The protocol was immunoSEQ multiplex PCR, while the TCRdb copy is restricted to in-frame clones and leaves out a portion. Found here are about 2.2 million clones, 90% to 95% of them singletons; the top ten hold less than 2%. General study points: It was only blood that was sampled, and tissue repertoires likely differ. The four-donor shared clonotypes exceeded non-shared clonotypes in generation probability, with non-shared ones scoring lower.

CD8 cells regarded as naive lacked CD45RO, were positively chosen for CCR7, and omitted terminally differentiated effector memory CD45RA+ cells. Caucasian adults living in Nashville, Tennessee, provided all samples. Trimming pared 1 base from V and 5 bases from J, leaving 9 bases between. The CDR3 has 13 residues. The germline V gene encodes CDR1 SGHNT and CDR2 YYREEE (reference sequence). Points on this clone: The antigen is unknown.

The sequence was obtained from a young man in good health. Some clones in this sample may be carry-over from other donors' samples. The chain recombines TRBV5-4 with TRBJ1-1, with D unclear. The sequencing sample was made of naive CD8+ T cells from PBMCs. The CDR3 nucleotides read TGTGCCAGCAGCTTGTGGGGTAGGACTGAAGCTTTCTTT. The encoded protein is CASSLWGRTEAFF.